This entry concerns a single TCR beta chain. The sample is drawn from a study of T cell responses to AZD1222 COVID-19 vaccine. TCRdb's copy holds only in-frame clones and misses some; the assay was immunoSEQ multiplex PCR. The repertoire has 60,000 to 75,000 clones, roughly nine tenths of them found once; the top ten carry roughly 31%. Germline CDR1 and CDR2: MNHEY and SVGAGI. This CDR3 has 15 residues. V lost 0 bases, J lost 5 bases, and 8 bases lay in between. The source of this sequence is an adult who received the AZD1222 COVID-19 vaccine. The chain recombines TRBV6-5 with TRBJ1-6; D unclear. The source material was peripheral blood, sampled 28 days after the second AZD1222 dose. For the CDR3, the DNA is TGTGCCAGCAGTTACTCGACCGAACATAATTCACCCCTCCACTTT. Translating gives CASSYSTEHNSPLHF.